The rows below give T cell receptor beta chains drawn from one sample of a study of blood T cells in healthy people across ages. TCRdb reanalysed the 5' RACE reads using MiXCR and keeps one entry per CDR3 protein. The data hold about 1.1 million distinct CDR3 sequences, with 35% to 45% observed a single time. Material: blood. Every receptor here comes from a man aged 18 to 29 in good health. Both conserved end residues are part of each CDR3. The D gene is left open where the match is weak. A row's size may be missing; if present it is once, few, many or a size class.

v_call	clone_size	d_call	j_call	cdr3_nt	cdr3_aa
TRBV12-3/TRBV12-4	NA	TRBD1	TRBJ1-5	TGTGCCGGCAGTTTAGTCTTGACCCGGGACAGGACTAACAATCAGCCCCAGCATTTT	CAGSLVLTRDRTNNQPQHF
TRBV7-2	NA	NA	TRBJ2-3	TGTGCCAGCAGCTTATCCGGACAGACCACAGATACGCAGTATTTT	CASSLSGQTTDTQYF
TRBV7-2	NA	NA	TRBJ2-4	TGTGCCAGCAGCTTGGGACATTTAGACATTCAGTACTTC	CASSLGHLDIQYF
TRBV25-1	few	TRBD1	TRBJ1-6	TGTGCCAGCAGTGAATTTATTGGACAGGGGACACCCCTCCACTTT	CASSEFIGQGTPLHF
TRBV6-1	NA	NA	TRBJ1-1	TGTGCCAGCAGTGCGCCAGACAACACTGAAGCTTTCTTT	CASSAPDNTEAFF
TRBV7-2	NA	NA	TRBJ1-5	TGTGCCAGCAGCTCGATGGGGGGCAATCAGCCCCAGCATTTT	CASSSMGGNQPQHF
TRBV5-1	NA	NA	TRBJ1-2	TGCGCCAGCAGCCCAGAGAACACCTATGGCTACACCTTC	CASSPENTYGYTF
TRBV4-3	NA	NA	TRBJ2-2	TGCGCCAGCAGCCAAGGGGTGGCCGTGAACACCGGGGAGCTGTTTTTT	CASSQGVAVNTGELFF
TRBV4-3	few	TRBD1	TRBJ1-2	TGCGCCAGCAGCCAAGAGCCTCTTGGGACAGGGCTTTCTAACTATGGCTACACCTTC	CASSQEPLGTGLSNYGYTF
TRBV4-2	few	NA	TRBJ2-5	TGTGCCAGCAGCCGCAGAACAGGGCCCAAAGAGACCCAGTACTTC	CASSRRTGPKETQYF
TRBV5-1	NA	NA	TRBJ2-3	TGCGCCAGCAGCCCATCCAGGATCCGCACAGATACGCAGTATTTT	CASSPSRIRTDTQYF
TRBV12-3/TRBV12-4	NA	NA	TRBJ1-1	TGTGCCAGCAGTCCTCCGACCGAGCTGAACACTGAAGCTTTCTTT	CASSPPTELNTEAFF
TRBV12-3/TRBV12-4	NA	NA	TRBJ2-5	TGTGCCAGCAGTGCTGACAGGGACTTGGGCCAAGAGACCCAGTACTTC	CASSADRDLGQETQYF